This T cell receptor (beta chain) was recorded in a study of T cell responses to AZD1222 COVID-19 vaccine. To note about this clone: Its specificity is unknown.

Study-level findings and limits: At 160-218 and 743-854, vaccine-associated CD4 TCRs were dominant, and they spanned spike. Baseline seropositivity characterized only 5 or 6 AZD1222 recipients.

The data were produced by immunoSEQ multiplex PCR, yet TCRdb's version contains in-frame clones alone and is incomplete. The repertoire has 95,000 to 100,000 clones, about 88% of them found once; the top ten carry 15% to 20%. Germline trimming cut 1 base from V and 1 base from J; bases unmatched to any gene: 3. Germline CDR1 and CDR2: SGHAT and FQNNGV. CDR3 size: 17 residues. The sample in question was peripheral blood, obtained on day 0 of AZD1222 vaccination. This TCR derives from an adult in good health. The chain is built from TRBV11-2 and TRBJ2-2, with 10 bases that match TRBD2. The CDR3 loop reads CASSLGRLAGNTGELFF. The CDR3 DNA reads TGTGCCAGCAGCTTAGGTAGACTAGCGGGGAACACCGGGGAGCTGTTTTTT. Full variable domain (rest looked up from reference TRBV11-2 and TRBJ2-2): EAGVAQSPRYKIIEKRQSVAFWCNPISGHATLYWYQQILGQGPKLLIQFQNNGVVDDSQLPKDRFSAERLKGVDSTLKIQPAKLEDSAVYLCASSLGRLAGNTGELFFGEGSRLTVL.